This T cell receptor (beta chain) was recorded in a study of regulatory T cells in long-lasting Graves disease. Indicated time point: persistent/refractory GD, antithyroid drugs over 5 years with positive TRAb. TCR sequences were obtained from RNA taken from PBMCs. This clonotype has just a few counts. What it recognizes is unknown. Study-wide results and limits: Preferential use of TRBV28, TRBJ1-2 and TRBJ2-5 was seen in persistent disease. Graves' patients with persistent disease showed TCR diversity lower than patients newly diagnosed.

CDR3-region Arm-PCR and iRepertoire HTBI primers produced the TCR beta libraries. TCRdb re-called the multiplex PCR reads through MiXCR, storing one row per CDR3 protein. Among hundreds of thousands of distinct CDR3 sequences listed, less than 25% were seen once. CDR3 length: 13 residues. The V and J ends lost 6 bases and 5 bases, in that order; junction bases with no gene match: 6. The germline CDR1 and CDR2 sequences are MNHNS and SASEGT. Sequenced here: peripheral blood mononuclear cells (PBMCs), sampled when the disease was refractory, from a patient treated with antithyroid drugs. The chain uses TRBV6-1 and TRBJ2-5; 7 bases match TRBD2. The receptor's source is a female donor with Graves disease. The CDR3: CASREGGRETQYF. CDR3 DNA sequence: TGTGCCAGCAGAGAGGGAGGGAGGGAGACCCAGTACTTC.